The next 2 T cell receptor beta chains were all read from a single sample in a study of T cells after yellow fever vaccination (dated by TCRdb to about 2019). Receptors were amplified or captured by 5' RACE. TCRdb records Illumina HiSeq 2500 as the sequencer. TCRdb trimmed public reads at Q25 via fastp, called clones via MiXCR and kept in-frame beta chains. All rows with the same CDR3 protein become a single entry with the most common DNA and genes. The sample data list some 390,000 distinct CDR3 sequences, and 6.2% of these were observed just once. About 15% of the sample lies in the top ten. The treatment or condition label for this specimen denotes: live attenuated yellow fever vaccine strain. Specimen: PBMCs, collected 5 days after the yellow fever booster vaccination. The receptors were sampled from a man younger than 45 who received the YFV17D yellow fever vaccine.

This clonotype was seen a few times. The V gene is TRBV2, the J gene TRBJ2-1, with D possibly matching TRBD1 (6 bases). The germline V gene has CDR1 SNHLY and CDR2 FYNNEI. V shed 1 base and J shed 9 bases, with 22 bases lying between them. This CDR3 spans 17 amino acids. The CDR3 loop reads CASSEEYVGAGVSEQFF. The CDR3 DNA reads as TGTGCCAGCAGTGAAGAGTATGTCGGGGCAGGGGTTTCTGAGCAGTTCTTC.

The V gene is TRBV12-3 or TRBV12-4, the J gene TRBJ2-1; D perhaps matches TRBD2 (6 bases). The CDR3 runs 14 residues. With 8 bases removed from V and 2 bases from J, the gap between germline ends came to 13 bases. The CDR3 coding sequence is TGTGCCAGCGTGGCGGGACGAGCCTACAATGAGCAGTTCTTC. It yields the protein CASVAGRAYNEQFF.